These 5 T cell receptor beta chains were all obtained from the same sample, sequenced in a study of CD8+ T cells in alopecia areata. Reverse transcription of extracted RNA yielded cDNA, which provided the sequencing template. The method was immunoSEQ multiplex PCR; TCRdb's version includes in-frame clones alone and lacks a portion of them. Here the sample spans fewer than 150,000 clones, approximately 38% being singletons. The material sequenced was CD4+ T cells sorted from blood. The receptor source for this set is a human donor with alopecia areata.

This clone showed up just a few times. This chain's CDR3 is CASSSGQGFNEQFF. CDR3 in DNA: TGTGCCAGCAGCTCGGGACAGGGTTTCAATGAGCAGTTCTTC. V and J are TRBV7-2 and TRBJ2-1; 9 positions agree with TRBD1. The CDR3 covers 14 residues. Germline trimming cut 4 bases from V and 6 bases from J; bases unmatched to any gene: 4. CDR1 and CDR2 from the germline V gene are SGHTA and FQGNSA.

This clone was observed a handful of times. The chain joins TRBV14 to TRBJ2-4; 9 positions match TRBD1. CDR3 length: 15 residues. V gave up 4 bases and J gave up 4 bases; unmatched junction bases: 5. The V gene's germline CDR1 is SGHDN and CDR2 FVKESK. The chain's CDR3 is CASSLIGTGKNIQYF. CDR3 DNA sequence: TGTGCCAGCAGCCTGATCGGGACAGGGAAAAACATTCAGTACTTC.

The rearrangement joins TRBV7-2 to TRBJ2-2; TRBD1 aligns across 8 bases. CDR3 length: 15 residues. Trimming removed 4 bases from V and 6 bases from J; junction bases left unmatched: 7. Germline lookup yields CDR1 SGHTA and CDR2 FQGNSA. The CDR3, as DNA: TGTGCCAGCAGCTCTGGACAGGGTGGCGCCGGGGAGCTGTTTTTT. It is translated as CASSSGQGGAGELFF.

The rearrangement links TRBV5-1 to TRBJ2-2; D may match TRBD1 or TRBD2 (5 bases each). CDR3 length equals 15 residues. Germline values: CDR1 SGHRS, CDR2 YFSETQ. Trimming took off 6 bases at V and 3 bases at J, with 15 bases between the two ends. This CDR3 is CASTLPGHDTGELFF. CDR3 bases: TGCGCCAGCACCCTTCCGGGGCACGACACCGGGGAGCTGTTTTTT. Drawing the rest from reference TRBV5-1 and TRBJ2-2, the complete variable domain is KAGVTQTPRYLIKTRGQQVTLSCSPISGHRSVSWYQQTPGQGLQFLFEYFSETQRNKGNFPGRFSGRQFSNSRSEMNVSTLELGDSALYLCASTLPGHDTGELFFGEGSRLTVL.

This clone was counted between two and nine times. The gene calls are TRBV29-1 and TRBJ2-3; D uncertain. This CDR3 is 11 amino acids long. Germline CDR1 is SQVTM and CDR2 is ANQGSEA. The CDR3, as DNA: TGCAGTGTCCGATCCACAGATACGCAGTATTTT. Translating gives CSVRSTDTQYF.